This T cell receptor (beta chain) was profiled in a study of T cell changes during pregnancy in multiple sclerosis. The table came from immunoSEQ multiplex PCR; TCRdb's copy has only in-frame clones and leaves some out. This table holds fewer than 85,000 clones, more than 90% found once. The specimen comprised peripheral blood, sampled in the second trimester of pregnancy. The clonotype was recovered from a female donor with multiple sclerosis, enrolled in a pregnancy study.

This CDR3 is CASSLAGAAMSYEQYF. Here the CDR3 DNA reads TGTGCCAGCAGCTTGGCTGGGGCCGCCATGTCCTACGAGCAGTACTTC. The rearrangement links TRBV5-8 to TRBJ2-7; possible D gene TRBD1, 5 bases. Trimming removed 0 bases from V and 1 base from J, with 14 bases in between. In germline, CDR1 is SGHTS, CDR2 YDEGEE. The CDR3 spans 16 residues. Full variable domain (rest looked up from reference TRBV5-8 and TRBJ2-7): EAGVTQSPTHLIKTRGQQATLRCSPISGHTSVYWYQQALGLGLQFLLWYDEGEERNRGNFPPRFSGRQFPNYSSELNVNALELEDSALYLCASSLAGAAMSYEQYFGPGTRLTVT.